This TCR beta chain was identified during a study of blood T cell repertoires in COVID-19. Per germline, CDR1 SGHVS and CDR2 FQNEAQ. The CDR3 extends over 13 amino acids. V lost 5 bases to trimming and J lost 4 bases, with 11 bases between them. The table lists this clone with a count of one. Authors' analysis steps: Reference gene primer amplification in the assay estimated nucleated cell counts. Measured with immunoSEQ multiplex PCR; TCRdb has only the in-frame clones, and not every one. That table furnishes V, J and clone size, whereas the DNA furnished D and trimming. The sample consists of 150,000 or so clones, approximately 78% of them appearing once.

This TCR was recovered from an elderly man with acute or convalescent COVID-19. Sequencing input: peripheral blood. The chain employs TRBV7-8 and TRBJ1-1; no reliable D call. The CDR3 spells CASSLGGATEAFF. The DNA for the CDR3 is TGTGCCAGCAGCCTCGGTGGTGCCACTGAAGCTTTCTTT.